This is a list of T cell receptor beta chains from one sample in a study of shared clonotypes between healthy human individuals. The assay was immunoSEQ multiplex PCR, and TCRdb's table has in-frame clones only and misses some. The data contain some 500,000 clones, roughly 78% of them singletons. Sequenced sample: PBMCs. The source of these receptors is a woman between 40 and 55 years old in good health. Some clones in this sample may be carry-over from other donors' samples. The CDR3 runs from the conserved cysteine through the conserved F or W. Only part of the rows carry a size: once, few, many, or a class if the clone is expanded.

j_call,clone_size,v_call,cdr3_aa
TRBJ2-3,NA,TRBV4-1,CASSQPGLQYF
TRBJ2-3,NA,TRBV19,CASTISRTDTQYF
TRBJ1-2,once,TRBV28,CASRKNYGYTF
TRBJ1-1,NA,TRBV6-5,CASRDTQGTEAFF
TRBJ2-5,once,TRBV11-2,CASSRGGYLSSSETQYF
TRBJ2-7,NA,TRBV5-5,CASSSYLRPGEEQYF
TRBJ2-3,few,TRBV28,CASTYSAGGNTDTQYF
TRBJ1-1,NA,TRBV5-5,CASSSGRTAMNTEAFF
TRBJ1-4,NA,TRBV5-8,CASSFRFEGEKLFF
TRBJ2-1,NA,TRBV5-6,CASSSRAEQFF
TRBJ1-1,NA,TRBV18,CASSPDREAEAFF
TRBJ1-5,NA,TRBV27,CASSSPARAQPQHF
TRBJ2-1,once,TRBV10-3,CAISAVGEIDEQFF
TRBJ1-5,NA,TRBV6-6,CASTQGNQPQHF
TRBJ2-1,NA,TRBV5-1,CASSLGPGTSGKGEQFF
TRBJ2-1,NA,TRBV11-2,CASSLPTSGSGRAHEQFF
TRBJ1-2,NA,TRBV5-3,CARSLSRLTF
TRBJ2-1,NA,TRBV4-2,CASSQDLGIYNEQFF
TRBJ1-3,NA,TRBV7-9,CASSYGQGSGNTIYF
TRBJ2-5,NA,TRBV2,CASSAYRGGVETQYF
TRBJ2-2,once,TRBV19,CASSIRGNPPGELFF
TRBJ2-5,NA,TRBV5-5,CASSFGPATGRGETQYF
TRBJ2-1,NA,TRBV29-1,CSAGPSGSSVLGQFF
TRBJ2-5,NA,TRBV18,CASSPLGRQETQYF
TRBJ2-4,NA,TRBV28,CASSLPRSGIQYF
TRBJ2-3,NA,TRBV6-1,CASSRDRTDTQYF
TRBJ1-2,NA,TRBV30,CAWSGLGQGSYGYTF
TRBJ1-3,NA,TRBV18,CASSEDRNTIYF
TRBJ1-1,NA,TRBV29-1,CSAQGGGVGTEAFF
TRBJ1-3,NA,TRBV28,CASSLSVSQTGNTIYF
TRBJ2-2,NA,TRBV7-2,CASSLETGGLGGELFF
TRBJ2-1,NA,TRBV18,CASSPSGSVNEQFF
TRBJ2-3,NA,TRBV5-4,CASSWNAYIEQGPSTDTQYF
TRBJ2-7,NA,TRBV27,CASSFQGGGAYEQYF
TRBJ2-7,once,TRBV2,CASSASGVAEQYF
TRBJ1-2,NA,TRBV5-1,CASSFTGGAGSYTF